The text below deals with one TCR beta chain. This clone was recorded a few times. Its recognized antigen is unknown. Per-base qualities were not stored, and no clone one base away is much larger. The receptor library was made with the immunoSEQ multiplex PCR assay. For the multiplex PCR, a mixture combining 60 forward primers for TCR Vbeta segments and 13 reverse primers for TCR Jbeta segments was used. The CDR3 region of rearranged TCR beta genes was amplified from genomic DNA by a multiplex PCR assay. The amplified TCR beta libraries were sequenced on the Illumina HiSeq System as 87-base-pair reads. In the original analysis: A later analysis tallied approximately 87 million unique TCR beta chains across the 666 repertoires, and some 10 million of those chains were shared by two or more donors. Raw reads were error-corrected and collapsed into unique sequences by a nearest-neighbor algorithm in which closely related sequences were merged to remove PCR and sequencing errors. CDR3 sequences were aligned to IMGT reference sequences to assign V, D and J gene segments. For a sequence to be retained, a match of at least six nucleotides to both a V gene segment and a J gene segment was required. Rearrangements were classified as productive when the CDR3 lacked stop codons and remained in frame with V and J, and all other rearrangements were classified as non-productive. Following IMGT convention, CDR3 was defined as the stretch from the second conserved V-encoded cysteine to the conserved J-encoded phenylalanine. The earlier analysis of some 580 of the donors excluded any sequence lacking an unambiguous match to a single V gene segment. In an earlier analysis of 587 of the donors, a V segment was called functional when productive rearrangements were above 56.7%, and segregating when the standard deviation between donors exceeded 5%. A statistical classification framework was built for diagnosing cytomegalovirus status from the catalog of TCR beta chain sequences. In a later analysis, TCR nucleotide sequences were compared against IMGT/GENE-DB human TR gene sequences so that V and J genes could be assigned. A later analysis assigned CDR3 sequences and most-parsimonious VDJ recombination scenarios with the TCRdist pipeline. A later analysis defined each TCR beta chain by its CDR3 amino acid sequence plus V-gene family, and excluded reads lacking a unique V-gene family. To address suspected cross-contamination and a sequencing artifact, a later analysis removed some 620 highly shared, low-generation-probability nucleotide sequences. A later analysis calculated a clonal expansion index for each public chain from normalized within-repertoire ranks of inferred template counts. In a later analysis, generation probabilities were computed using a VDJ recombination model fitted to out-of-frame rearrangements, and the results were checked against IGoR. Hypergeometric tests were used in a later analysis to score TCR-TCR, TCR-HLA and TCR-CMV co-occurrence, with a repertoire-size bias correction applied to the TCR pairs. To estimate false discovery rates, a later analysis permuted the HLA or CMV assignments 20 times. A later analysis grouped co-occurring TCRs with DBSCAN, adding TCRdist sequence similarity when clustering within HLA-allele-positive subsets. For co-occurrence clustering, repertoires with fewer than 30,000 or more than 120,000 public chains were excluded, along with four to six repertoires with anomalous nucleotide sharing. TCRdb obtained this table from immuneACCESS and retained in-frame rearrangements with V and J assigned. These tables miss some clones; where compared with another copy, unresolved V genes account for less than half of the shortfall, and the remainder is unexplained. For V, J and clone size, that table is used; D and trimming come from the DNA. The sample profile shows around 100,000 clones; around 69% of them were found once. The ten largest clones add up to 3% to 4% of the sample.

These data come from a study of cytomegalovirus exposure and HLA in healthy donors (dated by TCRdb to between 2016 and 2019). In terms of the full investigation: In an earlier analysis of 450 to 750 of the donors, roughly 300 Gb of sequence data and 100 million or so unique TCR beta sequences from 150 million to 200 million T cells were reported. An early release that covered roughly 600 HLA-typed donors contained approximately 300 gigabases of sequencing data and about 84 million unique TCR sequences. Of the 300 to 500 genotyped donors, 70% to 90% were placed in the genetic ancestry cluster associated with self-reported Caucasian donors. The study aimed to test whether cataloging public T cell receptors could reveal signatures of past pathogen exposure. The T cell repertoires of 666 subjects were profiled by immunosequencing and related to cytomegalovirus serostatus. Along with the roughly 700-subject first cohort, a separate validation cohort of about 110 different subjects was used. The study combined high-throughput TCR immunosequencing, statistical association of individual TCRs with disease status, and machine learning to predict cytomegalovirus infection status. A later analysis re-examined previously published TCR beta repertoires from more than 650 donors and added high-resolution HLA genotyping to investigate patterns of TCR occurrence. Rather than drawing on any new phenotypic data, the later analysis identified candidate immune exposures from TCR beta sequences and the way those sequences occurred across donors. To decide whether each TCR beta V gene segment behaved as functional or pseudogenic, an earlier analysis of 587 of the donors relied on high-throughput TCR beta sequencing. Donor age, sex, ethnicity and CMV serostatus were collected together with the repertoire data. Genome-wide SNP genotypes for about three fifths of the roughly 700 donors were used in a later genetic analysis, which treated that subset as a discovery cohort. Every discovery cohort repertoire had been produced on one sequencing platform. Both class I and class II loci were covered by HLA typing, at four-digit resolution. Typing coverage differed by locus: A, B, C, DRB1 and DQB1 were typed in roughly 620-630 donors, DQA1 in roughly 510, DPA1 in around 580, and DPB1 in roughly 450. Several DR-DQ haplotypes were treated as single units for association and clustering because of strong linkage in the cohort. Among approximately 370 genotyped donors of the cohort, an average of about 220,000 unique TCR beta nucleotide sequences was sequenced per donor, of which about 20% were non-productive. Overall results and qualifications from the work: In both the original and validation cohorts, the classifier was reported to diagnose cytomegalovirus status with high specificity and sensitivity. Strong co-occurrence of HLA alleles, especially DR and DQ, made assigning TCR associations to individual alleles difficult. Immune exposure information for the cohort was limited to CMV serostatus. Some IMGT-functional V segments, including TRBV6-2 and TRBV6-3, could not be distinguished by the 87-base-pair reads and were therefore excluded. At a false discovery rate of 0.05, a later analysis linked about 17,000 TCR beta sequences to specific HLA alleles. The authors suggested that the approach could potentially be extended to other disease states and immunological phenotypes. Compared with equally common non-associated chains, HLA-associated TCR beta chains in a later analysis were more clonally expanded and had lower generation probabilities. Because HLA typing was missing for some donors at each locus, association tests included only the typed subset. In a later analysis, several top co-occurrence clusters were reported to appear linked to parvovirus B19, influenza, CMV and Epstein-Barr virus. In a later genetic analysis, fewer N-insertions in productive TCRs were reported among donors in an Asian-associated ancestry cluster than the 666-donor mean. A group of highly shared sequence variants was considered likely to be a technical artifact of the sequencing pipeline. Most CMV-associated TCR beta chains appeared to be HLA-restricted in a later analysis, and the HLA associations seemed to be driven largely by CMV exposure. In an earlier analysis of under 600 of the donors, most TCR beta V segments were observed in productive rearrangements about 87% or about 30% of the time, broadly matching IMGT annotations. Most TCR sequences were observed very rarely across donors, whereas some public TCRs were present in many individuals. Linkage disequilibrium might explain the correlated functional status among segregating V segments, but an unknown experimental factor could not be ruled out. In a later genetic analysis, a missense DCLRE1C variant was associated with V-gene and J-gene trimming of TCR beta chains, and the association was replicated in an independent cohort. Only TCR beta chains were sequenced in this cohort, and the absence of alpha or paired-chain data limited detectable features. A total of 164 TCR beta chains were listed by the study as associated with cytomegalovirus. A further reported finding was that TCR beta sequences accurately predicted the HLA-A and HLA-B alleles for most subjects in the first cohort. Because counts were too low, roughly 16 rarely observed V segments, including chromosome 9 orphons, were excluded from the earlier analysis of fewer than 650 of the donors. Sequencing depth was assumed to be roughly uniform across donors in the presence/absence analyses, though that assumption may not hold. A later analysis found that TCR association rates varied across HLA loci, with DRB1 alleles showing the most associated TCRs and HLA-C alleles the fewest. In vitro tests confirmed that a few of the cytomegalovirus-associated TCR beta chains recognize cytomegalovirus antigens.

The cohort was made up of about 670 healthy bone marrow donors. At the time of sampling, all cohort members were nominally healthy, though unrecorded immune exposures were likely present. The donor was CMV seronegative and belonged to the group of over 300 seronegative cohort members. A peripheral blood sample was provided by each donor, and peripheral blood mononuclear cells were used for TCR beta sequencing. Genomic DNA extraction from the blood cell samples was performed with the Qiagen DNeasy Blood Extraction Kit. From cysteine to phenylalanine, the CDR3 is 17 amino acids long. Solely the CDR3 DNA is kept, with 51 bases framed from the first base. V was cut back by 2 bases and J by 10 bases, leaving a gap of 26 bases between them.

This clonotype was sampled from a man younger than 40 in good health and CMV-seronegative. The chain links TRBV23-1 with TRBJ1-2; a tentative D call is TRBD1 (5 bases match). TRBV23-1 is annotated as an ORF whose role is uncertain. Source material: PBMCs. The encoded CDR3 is CASSQIGVSQGYVDYTF. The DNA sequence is TGCGCCAGCAGTCAAATTGGTGTATCTCAGGGATACGTTGACTACACCTTC.